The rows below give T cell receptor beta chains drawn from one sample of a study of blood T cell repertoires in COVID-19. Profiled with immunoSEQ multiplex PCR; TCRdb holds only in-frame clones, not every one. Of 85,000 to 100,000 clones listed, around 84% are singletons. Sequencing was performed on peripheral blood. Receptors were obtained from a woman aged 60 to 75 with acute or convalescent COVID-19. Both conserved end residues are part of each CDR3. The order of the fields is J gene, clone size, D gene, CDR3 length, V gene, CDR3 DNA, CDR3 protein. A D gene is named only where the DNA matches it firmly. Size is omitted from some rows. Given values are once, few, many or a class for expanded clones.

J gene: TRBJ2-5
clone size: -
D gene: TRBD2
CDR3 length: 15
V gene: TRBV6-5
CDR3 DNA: TGTGCCAGCAGTCGTAGCGGGACGGATCAAGAGACCCAGTACTTC
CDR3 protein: CASSRSGTDQETQYF

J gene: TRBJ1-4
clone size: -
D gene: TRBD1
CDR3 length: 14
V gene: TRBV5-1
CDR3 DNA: TGCGCCAGCAGCATAGACAGGGGGCCGAAGCAACTGTTTTTT
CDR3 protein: CASSIDRGPKQLFF

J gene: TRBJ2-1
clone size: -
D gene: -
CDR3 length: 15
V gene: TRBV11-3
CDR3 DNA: TGTGCCAGCAGCTTCGCGGGGGCCCTCTACAATGAGCAGTTCTTC
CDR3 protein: CASSFAGALYNEQFF

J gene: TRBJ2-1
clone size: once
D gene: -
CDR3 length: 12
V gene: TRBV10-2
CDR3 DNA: TGCGCCAGCAGTGAGGCTAGCCGGGGGCAGTTCTTC
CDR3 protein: CASSEASRGQFF

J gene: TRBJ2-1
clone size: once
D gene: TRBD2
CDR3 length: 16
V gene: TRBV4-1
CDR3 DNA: TGCGCCAGCAGCCAACAGACTAGCGGGGCCTACAATGAGCAGTTCTTC
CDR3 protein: CASSQQTSGAYNEQFF

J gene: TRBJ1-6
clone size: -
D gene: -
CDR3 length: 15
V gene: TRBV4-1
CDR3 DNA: TGCGCCAGCAGTCTAGGGACTGCCTACAATTCACCCCTCCACTTT
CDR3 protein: CASSLGTAYNSPLHF

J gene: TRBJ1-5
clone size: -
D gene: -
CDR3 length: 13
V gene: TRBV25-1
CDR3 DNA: TGTGCCAGCACCCAAGGGGGCAATCAGCCCCAGCATTTT
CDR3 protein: CASTQGGNQPQHF

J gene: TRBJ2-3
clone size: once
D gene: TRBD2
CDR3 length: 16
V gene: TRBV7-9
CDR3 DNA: TGTGCCAGCAGCCCGCGACTAGCGGCTAGCACAGATACGCAGTATTTT
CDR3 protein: CASSPRLAASTDTQYF

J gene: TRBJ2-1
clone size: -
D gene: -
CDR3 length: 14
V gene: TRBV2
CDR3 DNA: TGTGCCAGCAGAGCTTCCGGGTCCGGCAGTGAGCAGTTCTTC
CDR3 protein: CASRASGSGSEQFF

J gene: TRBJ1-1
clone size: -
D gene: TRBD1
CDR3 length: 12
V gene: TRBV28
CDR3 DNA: TGTGCCAGCAGTGCGGACAGGGTAAAAGCTTTCTTT
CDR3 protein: CASSADRVKAFF

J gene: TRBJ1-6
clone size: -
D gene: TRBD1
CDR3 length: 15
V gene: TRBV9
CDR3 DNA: TGTGCCAGCACCTCCGGGACAGGTGCGGGATCACCCCTCCACTTT
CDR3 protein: CASTSGTGAGSPLHF